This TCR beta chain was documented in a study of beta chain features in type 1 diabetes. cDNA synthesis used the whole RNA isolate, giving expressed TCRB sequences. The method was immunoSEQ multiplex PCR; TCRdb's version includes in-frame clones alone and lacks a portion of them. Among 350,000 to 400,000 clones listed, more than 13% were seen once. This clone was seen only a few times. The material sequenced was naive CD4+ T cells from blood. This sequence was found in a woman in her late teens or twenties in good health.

The CDR3: CAWSDLIGGAYEQYF. The CDR3 DNA is TGTGCCTGGAGTGATTTGATAGGCGGTGCCTACGAGCAGTACTTC. The rearrangement links TRBV30 to TRBJ2-7; unclear D gene. V lost 1 base to trimming and J lost 2 bases, with 15 bases between them. CDR1 and CDR2 (germline): GTSNPN, SVGIG (reference sequence). CDR3 length equals 15 residues.